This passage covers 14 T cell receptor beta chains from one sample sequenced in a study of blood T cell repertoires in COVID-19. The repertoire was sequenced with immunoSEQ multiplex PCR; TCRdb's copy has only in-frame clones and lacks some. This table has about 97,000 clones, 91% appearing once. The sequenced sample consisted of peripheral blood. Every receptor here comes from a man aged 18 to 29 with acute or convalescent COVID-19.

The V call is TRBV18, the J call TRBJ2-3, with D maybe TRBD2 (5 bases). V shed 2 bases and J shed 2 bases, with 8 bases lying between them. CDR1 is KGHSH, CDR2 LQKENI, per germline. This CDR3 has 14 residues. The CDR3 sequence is CASSPIRDTDTQYF. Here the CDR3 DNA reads TGTGCCAGCTCACCAATCCGGGACACAGATACGCAGTATTTT.

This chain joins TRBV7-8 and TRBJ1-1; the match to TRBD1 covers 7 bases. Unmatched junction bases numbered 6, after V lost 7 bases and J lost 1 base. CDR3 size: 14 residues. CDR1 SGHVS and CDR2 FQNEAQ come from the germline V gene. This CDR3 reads CASKLQGPNTEAFF. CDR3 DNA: TGTGCCAGCAAGCTACAGGGGCCGAACACTGAAGCTTTCTTT.

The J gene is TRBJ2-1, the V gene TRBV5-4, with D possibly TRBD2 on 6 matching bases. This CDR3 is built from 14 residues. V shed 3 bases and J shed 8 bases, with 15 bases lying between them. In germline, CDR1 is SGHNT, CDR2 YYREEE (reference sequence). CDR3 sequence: CASSSGVGWDEQFF. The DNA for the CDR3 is TGTGCCAGCAGCTCGGGGGTAGGGTGGGATGAGCAGTTCTTC. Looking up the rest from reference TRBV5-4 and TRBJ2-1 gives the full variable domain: ETGVTQSPTHLIKTRGQQVTLRCSSQSGHNTVSWYQQALGQGPQFIFQYYREEENGRGNFPPRFSGLQFPNYSSELNVNALELDDSALYLCASSSGVGWDEQFFGPGTRLTVL.

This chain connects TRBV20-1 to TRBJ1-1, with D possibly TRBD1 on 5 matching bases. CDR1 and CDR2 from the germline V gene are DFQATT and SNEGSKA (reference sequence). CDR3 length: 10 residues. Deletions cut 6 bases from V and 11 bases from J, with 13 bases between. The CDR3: CSAYGGRAFF. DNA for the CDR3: TGCAGTGCCTACGGGGGGAGGGCTTTCTTT.

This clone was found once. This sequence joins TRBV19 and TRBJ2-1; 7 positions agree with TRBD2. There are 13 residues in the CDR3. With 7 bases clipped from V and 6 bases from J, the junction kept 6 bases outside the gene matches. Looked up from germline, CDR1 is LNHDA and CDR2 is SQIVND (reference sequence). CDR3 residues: CASIGPGGNEQFF. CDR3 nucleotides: TGTGCCAGTATCGGACCGGGAGGCAATGAGCAGTTCTTC.

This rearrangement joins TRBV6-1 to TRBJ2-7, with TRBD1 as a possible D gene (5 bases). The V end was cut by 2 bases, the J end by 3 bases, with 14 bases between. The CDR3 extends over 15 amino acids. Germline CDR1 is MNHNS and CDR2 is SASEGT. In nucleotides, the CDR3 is TGTGCCAGCAGTGAATGGGCAGGGCTGGACTACGAGCAGTACTTC. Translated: CASSEWAGLDYEQYF.

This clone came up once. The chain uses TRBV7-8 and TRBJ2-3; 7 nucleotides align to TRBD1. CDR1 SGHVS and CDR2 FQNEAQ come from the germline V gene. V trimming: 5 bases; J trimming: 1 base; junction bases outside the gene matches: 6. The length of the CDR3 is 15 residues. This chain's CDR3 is CASSPGQVRTDTQYF. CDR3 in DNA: TGTGCCAGCAGCCCCGGACAGGTTCGCACAGATACGCAGTATTTT.

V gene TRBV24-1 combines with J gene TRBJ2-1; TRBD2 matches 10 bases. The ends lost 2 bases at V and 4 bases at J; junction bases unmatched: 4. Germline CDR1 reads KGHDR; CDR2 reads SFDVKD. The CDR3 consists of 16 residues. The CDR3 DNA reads TGTGCCACCAGTGATTCAGGACTAGCGGAGTACAATGAGCAGTTCTTC. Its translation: CATSDSGLAEYNEQFF.

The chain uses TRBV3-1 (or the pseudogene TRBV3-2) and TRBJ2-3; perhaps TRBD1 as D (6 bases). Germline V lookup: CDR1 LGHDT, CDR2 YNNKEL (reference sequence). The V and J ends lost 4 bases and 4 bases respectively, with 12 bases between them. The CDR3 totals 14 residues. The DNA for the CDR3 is TGTGCCAGCAGCCGGGACAATCTCCCAGATACGCAGTATTTT. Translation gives CASSRDNLPDTQYF.

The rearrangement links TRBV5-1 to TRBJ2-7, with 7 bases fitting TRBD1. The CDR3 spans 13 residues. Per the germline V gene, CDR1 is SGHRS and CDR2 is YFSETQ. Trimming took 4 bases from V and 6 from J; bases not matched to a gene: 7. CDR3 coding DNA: TGCGCCAGCAGCGGGACAGTGCAGGGCGAGCAGTACTTC. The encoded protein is CASSGTVQGEQYF.

The CDR3 coding sequence is TGTGCCTGGAGTGTACTGCAAGAGACCCAGTACTTC. Amino acid sequence: CAWSVLQETQYF. The chain links TRBV30 to TRBJ2-5; D unclear. The CDR3 extends over 12 amino acids. CDR1 and CDR2 (germline): GTSNPN, SVGIG (reference sequence). V gave up 0 bases and J gave up 2 bases, with 4 bases separating them.

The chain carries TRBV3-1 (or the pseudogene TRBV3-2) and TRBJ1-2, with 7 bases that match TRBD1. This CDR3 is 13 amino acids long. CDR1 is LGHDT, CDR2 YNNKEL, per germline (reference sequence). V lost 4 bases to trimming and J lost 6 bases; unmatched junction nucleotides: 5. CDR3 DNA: TGTGCCAGCAGCCCTACAGGGGCCAATGGCTACACCTTC. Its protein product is CASSPTGANGYTF.

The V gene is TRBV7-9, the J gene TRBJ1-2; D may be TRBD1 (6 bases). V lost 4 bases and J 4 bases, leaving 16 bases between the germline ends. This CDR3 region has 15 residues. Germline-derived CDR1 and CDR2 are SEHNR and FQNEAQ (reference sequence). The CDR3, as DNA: TGTGCCAGCAGCTCTATGGGGACAATTATCTATGGCTACACCTTC. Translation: CASSSMGTIIYGYTF. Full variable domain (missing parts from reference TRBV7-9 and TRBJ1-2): DTGVSQNPRHKITKRGQNVTFRCDPISEHNRLYWYRQTLGQGPEFLTYFQNEAQLEKSRLLSDRFSAERPKGSFSTLEIQRTEQGDSAMYLCASSSMGTIIYGYTFGSGTRLTVV.

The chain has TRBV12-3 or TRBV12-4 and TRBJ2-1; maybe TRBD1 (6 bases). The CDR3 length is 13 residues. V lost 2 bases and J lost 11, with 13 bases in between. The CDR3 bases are TGTGCCAGCAGTTTAATCAGGGGCCGTAAGCAGTTCTTC. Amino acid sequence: CASSLIRGRKQFF.